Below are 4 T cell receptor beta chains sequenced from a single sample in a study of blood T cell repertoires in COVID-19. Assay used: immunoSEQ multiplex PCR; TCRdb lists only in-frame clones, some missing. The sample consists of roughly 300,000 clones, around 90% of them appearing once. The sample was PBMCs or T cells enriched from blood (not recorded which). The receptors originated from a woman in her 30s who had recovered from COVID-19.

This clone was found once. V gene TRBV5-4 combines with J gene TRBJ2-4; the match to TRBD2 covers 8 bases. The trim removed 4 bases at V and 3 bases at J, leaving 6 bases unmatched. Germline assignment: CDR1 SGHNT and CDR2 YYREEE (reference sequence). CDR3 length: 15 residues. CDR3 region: CASSKISGGKNIQYF. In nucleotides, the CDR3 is TGTGCCAGCAGCAAAATAAGCGGGGGCAAAAACATTCAGTACTTC.

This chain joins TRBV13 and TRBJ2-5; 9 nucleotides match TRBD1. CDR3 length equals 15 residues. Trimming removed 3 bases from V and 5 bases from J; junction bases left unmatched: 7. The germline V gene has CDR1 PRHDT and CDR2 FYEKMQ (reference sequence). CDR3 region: CASSFSQGAGETQYF. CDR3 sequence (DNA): TGTGCCAGCAGCTTTTCACAGGGGGCAGGGGAGACCCAGTACTTC.

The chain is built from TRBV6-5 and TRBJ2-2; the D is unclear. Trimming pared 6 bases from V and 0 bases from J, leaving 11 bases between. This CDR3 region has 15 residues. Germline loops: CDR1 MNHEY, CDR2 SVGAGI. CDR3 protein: CASSYRDPNTGELFF. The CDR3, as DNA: TGTGCCAGCAGCTACCGAGATCCGAACACCGGGGAGCTGTTTTTT.

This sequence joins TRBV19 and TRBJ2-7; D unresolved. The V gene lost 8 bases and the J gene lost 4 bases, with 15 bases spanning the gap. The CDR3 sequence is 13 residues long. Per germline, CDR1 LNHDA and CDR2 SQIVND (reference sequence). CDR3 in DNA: TGTGCCAGTGGTTTCGCGGTCGGATACGAGCAGTACTTC. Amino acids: CASGFAVGYEQYF. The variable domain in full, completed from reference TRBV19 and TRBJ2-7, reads DGGITQSPKYLFRKEGQNVTLSCEQNLNHDAMYWYRQDPGQGLRLIYYSQIVNDFQKGDIAEGYSVSREKKESFPLTVTSAQKNPTAFYLCASGFAVGYEQYFGPGTRLTVT.